The rows below give T cell receptor beta chains drawn from one sample of a study of brain T cells in children with intractable seizures. The assay was immunoSEQ multiplex PCR, and TCRdb's table has in-frame clones only and misses some. The sample gives about 64,000 clones, more than 95% of which show up once; 0.3% to 0.4% is in the top ten. This specimen consisted of peripheral blood, obtained at surgery. These receptors were collected from a boy in the first two years of life with focal cortical dysplasia and intractable seizures. Each CDR3 is given with its conserved first and last residue. A D gene is named only where the DNA matches it firmly.

j_call d_call v_call cdr3_aa cdr3_nt
TRBJ2-7 TRBD1 TRBV4-2 CASSQDGQGAAYEQYF TGTGCCAGCAGCCAAGATGGACAGGGGGCTGCCTACGAGCAGTACTTC
TRBJ1-2 TRBD1 TRBV15 CATSSIRGGVYGYTF TGTGCCACCAGCAGTATCAGGGGGGGAGTCTATGGCTACACCTTC
TRBJ2-3 TRBD2 TRBV7-8 CASSFGLAGVRPTDTQYF TGTGCCAGCAGCTTTGGACTAGCGGGAGTAAGACCCACAGATACGCAGTATTTT
TRBJ1-2 TRBD1 TRBV4-3 CASSQEQGARWGYTF TGCGCCAGCAGCCAAGAACAGGGGGCCCGGTGGGGCTACACCTTC
TRBJ2-3 . TRBV5-1 CASSLASGADTQYF TGCGCCAGCAGCTTGGCTAGTGGAGCAGATACGCAGTATTTT
TRBJ1-1 . TRBV7-2 CASSSRQIYTEAFF TGTGCCAGCAGCTCTAGACAGATCTACACTGAAGCTTTCTTT
TRBJ2-1 TRBD1 TRBV28 CASRTTGSSYNEQFF TGTGCCAGCAGAACGACAGGGAGCTCCTACAATGAGCAGTTCTTC
TRBJ2-7 . TRBV11-2 CASSSTKGGRMTYEQYF TGTGCCAGCAGCTCAACCAAGGGGGGCCGCATGACCTACGAGCAGTACTTC
TRBJ1-1 . TRBV12-5 CASGLVDKTGMNTEAFF TGTGCTAGTGGTTTGGTAGATAAAACGGGGATGAACACTGAAGCTTTCTTT
TRBJ1-5 . TRBV3-1/TRBV3-2 CASSRGSQPQHF TGTGCCAGCAGCCGAGGGAGTCAGCCCCAGCATTTT
TRBJ2-1 . TRBV5-4 CASSPSLGSYNEQFF TGTGCCAGCAGCCCAAGTCTAGGCTCCTACAATGAGCAGTTCTTC
TRBJ1-6 . TRBV5-1 CASSQKTGPNSPLHF TGCGCCAGCAGCCAAAAGACAGGACCGAATTCACCCCTCCACTTT
TRBJ1-1 TRBD1 TRBV6-6 CASSYNTGGLGPEAFF TGTGCCAGCAGTTACAATACAGGGGGCCTGGGCCCTGAAGCTTTCTTT
TRBJ1-2 TRBD1 TRBV19 CASSQGRGLGYTF TGTGCCAGTAGTCAGGGCAGGGGGCTTGGCTACACCTTC
TRBJ2-5 . TRBV2 CASSEALGRGKSETQYF TGTGCCAGCAGTGAAGCGCTGGGGCGGGGAAAGTCTGAGACCCAGTACTTC
TRBJ2-1 . TRBV21-1 CASSIIEDEQFF TGTGCCAGCAGCATAATAGAGGATGAGCAGTTCTTC
TRBJ1-5 . TRBV7-5 CVRIWTPQTTSHSNQPQHF TGTGTCAGAATATGGACTCCCCAAACGACATCTCATAGCAATCAGCCCCAGCATTTT
TRBJ2-2 . TRBV4-2 CASRRAGQYTGELFF TGTGCCAGCAGGCGGGCAGGTCAATACACCGGGGAGCTGTTTTTT
TRBJ2-5 TRBD2 TRBV7-2 CASSLAVSSGRETQYF TGTGCCAGCAGCTTAGCGGTTTCTAGCGGGAGAGAGACCCAGTACTTC
TRBJ2-4 TRBD1 TRBV2 CASTRDRGKNIQYF TGTGCCAGCACCCGGGACAGGGGCAAAAACATTCAGTACTTC
TRBJ2-7 . TRBV3-1/TRBV3-2 CASSQTPIADEQYF TGTGCCAGCAGCCAAACACCTATCGCTGACGAGCAGTACTTC